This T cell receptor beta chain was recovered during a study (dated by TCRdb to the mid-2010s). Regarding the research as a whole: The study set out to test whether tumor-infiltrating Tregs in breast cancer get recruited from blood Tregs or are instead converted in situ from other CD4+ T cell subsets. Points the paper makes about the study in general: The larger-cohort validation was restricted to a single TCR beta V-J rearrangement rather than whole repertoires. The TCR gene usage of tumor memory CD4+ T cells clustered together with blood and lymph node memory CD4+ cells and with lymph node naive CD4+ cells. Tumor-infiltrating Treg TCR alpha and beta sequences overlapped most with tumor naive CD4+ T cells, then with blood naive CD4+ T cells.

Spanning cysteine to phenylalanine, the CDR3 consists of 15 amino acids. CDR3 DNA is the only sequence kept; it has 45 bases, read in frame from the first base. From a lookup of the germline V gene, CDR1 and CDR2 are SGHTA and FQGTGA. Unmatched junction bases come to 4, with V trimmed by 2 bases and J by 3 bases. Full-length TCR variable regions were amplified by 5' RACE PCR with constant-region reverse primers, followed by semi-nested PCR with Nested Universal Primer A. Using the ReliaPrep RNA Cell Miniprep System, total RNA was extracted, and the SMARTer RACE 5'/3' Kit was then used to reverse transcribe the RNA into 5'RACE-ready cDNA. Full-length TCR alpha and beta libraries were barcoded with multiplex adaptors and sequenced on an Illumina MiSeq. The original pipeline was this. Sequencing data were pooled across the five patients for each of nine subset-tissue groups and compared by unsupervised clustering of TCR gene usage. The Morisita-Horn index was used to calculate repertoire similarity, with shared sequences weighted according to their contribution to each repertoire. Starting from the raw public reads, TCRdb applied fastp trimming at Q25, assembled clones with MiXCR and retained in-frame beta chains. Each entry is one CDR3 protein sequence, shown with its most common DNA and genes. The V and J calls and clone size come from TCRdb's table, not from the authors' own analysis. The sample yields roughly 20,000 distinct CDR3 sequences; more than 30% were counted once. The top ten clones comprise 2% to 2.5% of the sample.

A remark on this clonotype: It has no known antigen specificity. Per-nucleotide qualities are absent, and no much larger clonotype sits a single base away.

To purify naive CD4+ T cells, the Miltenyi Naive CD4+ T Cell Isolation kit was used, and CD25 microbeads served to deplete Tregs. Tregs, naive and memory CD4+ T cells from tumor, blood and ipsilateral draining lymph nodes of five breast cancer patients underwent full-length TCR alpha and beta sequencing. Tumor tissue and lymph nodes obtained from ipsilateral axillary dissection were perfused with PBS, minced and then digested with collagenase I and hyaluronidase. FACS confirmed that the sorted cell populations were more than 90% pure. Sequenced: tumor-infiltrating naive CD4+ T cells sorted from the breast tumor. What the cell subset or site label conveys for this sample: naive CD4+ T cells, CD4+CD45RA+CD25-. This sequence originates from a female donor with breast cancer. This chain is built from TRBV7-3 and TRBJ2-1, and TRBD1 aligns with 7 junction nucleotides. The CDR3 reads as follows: CASSLFSGGYNEQFF. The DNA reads TGTGCCAGCAGCTTATTTTCAGGGGGCTACAATGAGCAGTTCTTC.